These 21 T cell receptor beta chains came from one sample sequenced in a study of PD-L1 blockade in urothelial cancer. Sequenced by immunoSEQ multiplex PCR; TCRdb stores in-frame clones only, minus some. The sample holds about 95,000 clones; nearly 90% are singletons and the top ten take 1.5% to 2%. Time point given: pretreatment peripheral blood. The material was PBMCs, obtained around atezolizumab (anti-PD-L1) treatment. These receptors were taken from a man in his 60s with urothelial cancer.

The gene calls are TRBV30 and TRBJ1-2; the D gene is possibly TRBD1 (5 bases). The germline gives CDR1 GTSNPN, CDR2 SVGIG (reference sequence). The CDR3 consists of 14 residues. Trimming stripped 2 bases from V and 0 bases from J, with 10 bases between. CDR3 DNA sequence: TGTGCCTGGAGTCTCTACAGGCCTAACTATGGCTACACCTTC. Protein sequence: CAWSLYRPNYGYTF.

The V gene is TRBV9, the J gene TRBJ1-1; a weak D match, TRBD1 (6 bases). CDR1 is SGDLS, CDR2 YYNGEE, per germline. The CDR3 is made up of 16 amino acids. V shed 6 bases and J shed 1 base, with 19 bases lying between them. The CDR3 sequence: CASTLLGRGWNTEAFF. The CDR3 bases are TGTGCCAGCACCCTATTGGGCAGGGGATGGAACACTGAAGCTTTCTTT.

This clone was found a few times. The chain uses TRBV4-3 and TRBJ2-1; no definite D call. Per germline, CDR1 LGHNA and CDR2 YSLEER. There are 15 residues in the CDR3. The germline V and J ends were trimmed by 0 bases and 7 bases, with 13 bases remaining between them. CDR3: CASSQDWAVTNEQFF. DNA of the CDR3: TGCGCCAGCAGCCAAGACTGGGCAGTTACTAATGAGCAGTTCTTC.

The chain links TRBV10-2 to TRBJ1-3; D perhaps matches TRBD1 (5 bases). The CDR3 consists of 15 residues. V was cut by 4 bases and J by 3 bases, with 13 bases left in between. Germline CDR1 and CDR2: WSHSY and SAAADI. The CDR3 loop reads CASSGKGLSGNTIYF. In DNA form, the CDR3 reads TGCGCCAGCAGTGGGAAGGGGTTGAGTGGAAACACCATATATTTT.

The chain joins TRBV2 to TRBJ2-5, with 7 nucleotides matching TRBD2. Germline loops: CDR1 SNHLY, CDR2 FYNNEI. V shed 4 bases, J shed 4 bases, and the junction held 9 bases outside the gene matches. The CDR3 is 15 amino acids. In nucleotides, the CDR3 is TGTGCCAGCAGTGTCGGGGCGGGGGTCGGAGAGACCCAGTACTTC. This codes for CASSVGAGVGETQYF.

The J gene is TRBJ2-5, the V gene TRBV6-6, with a possible D match to TRBD1 (6 bases). This CDR3 contains 12 residues. Per the germline V gene, CDR1 is MNHNY and CDR2 is SVGAGI (reference sequence). V shed 7 bases and J shed 3 bases, with 9 bases lying between them. DNA of the CDR3: TGTGCCAGCAATTCAGGGGAAGAGACCCAGTACTTC. The encoded protein is CASNSGEETQYF.

The chain employs TRBV7-9 and TRBJ1-5, with D perhaps matching TRBD1 (5 bases). This CDR3 spans 15 amino acids. Germline lookup yields CDR1 SEHNR and CDR2 FQNEAQ (reference sequence). V shed 2 bases and J shed 2 bases, with 10 bases lying between them. The CDR3 loop reads CASSLRGDRNQPQHF. CDR3 nucleotide sequence: TGTGCCAGCAGCTTACGGGGGGACCGCAATCAGCCCCAGCATTTT.

The V call is TRBV9, the J call TRBJ2-2; 10 bases align to TRBD1. Trimming removed 4 bases from V and 5 bases from J; junction bases left unmatched: 8. Germline V gene data show CDR1 as SGDLS and CDR2 as YYNGEE. This CDR3 is built from 16 residues. In nucleotides, the CDR3 is TGTGCCAGCAGCCGACAGGGGGCTAGTGGGACCGGGGAGCTGTTTTTT. It encodes CASSRQGASGTGELFF.

The chain couples TRBV12-2 to TRBJ2-5; TRBD2 is the table's D call, not checked against the DNA. TRBV12-2 is deemed a pseudogene. The CDR3 contains 19 residues. For the CDR3, the DNA is TGTGCAAGTCGCTTAGCGGGTACGGAGGCGTCGTTGGGCCAAGAGACCCAGTACTTC. Its translation is CASRLAGTEASLGQETQYF.

This chain uses TRBV5-4 with TRBJ2-7; 7 bases align to TRBD1. This CDR3 has 15 residues. The V gene end was trimmed by 4 bases and the J gene end by 6 bases; junction bases not matched to a gene: 13. The germline V gene encodes CDR1 SGHNT and CDR2 YYREEE (reference sequence). The CDR3 is CASSPQNRGPGEQYF. The CDR3 region has the DNA TGTGCCAGCAGCCCACAGAACAGGGGACCGGGCGAGCAGTACTTC. Full variable domain (outside the CDR3, taken from reference TRBV5-4 and TRBJ2-7): ETGVTQSPTHLIKTRGQQVTLRCSSQSGHNTVSWYQQALGQGPQFIFQYYREEENGRGNFPPRFSGLQFPNYSSELNVNALELDDSALYLCASSPQNRGPGEQYFGPGTRLTVT.

The chain carries TRBV7-2 and TRBJ1-1; D is uncertain. Germline V gene sequence: CDR1 SGHTA, CDR2 FQGNSA. CDR3 length: 14 residues. The V end lost 5 bases, the J end lost 4 bases, and 14 bases lay between the germline ends. DNA of the CDR3: TGTGCCAGCAGCCGGACCGGGGATGGCACTGAAGCTTTCTTT. This sequence encodes CASSRTGDGTEAFF.

This chain joins TRBV30 and TRBJ2-5; D is ambiguous. With 0 bases removed from V and 5 bases from J, the gap between germline ends came to 13 bases. The CDR3 has 14 amino acids. The germline V gene has CDR1 GTSNPN and CDR2 SVGIG (reference sequence). The chain's CDR3 is CAWSVLSGWETQYF. Here the CDR3 DNA reads TGTGCCTGGAGTGTACTATCGGGTTGGGAGACCCAGTACTTC.

The V gene is TRBV16, the J gene TRBJ1-5, with D tentatively TRBD1 (5 bases). Looked up from germline, CDR1 is KGHSY and CDR2 is FQNENV. Trimming removed 9 bases from V and 3 bases from J, with 12 bases in between. There are 13 residues in the CDR3. The CDR3 here is CASRRGPNQPQHF. DNA for the CDR3: TGTGCCAGTAGGCGGGGACCCAATCAGCCCCAGCATTTT. The complete variable domain, with remaining parts taken from reference TRBV16 and TRBJ1-5, reads GEEVAQTPKHLVRGEGQKAKLYCAPIKGHSYVFWYQQVLKNEFKFLISFQNENVFDETGMPKERFSAKCLPNSPCSLEIQATKLEDSAVYFCASRRGPNQPQHFGDGTRLSIL.

The chain combines TRBV28 with TRBJ2-6, with 8 nucleotides matching TRBD1. Per the germline V gene, CDR1 is MDHEN and CDR2 is SYDVKM. The CDR3 has 18 amino acids. V dropped 4 bases and J dropped 0; count of bases not matched to a gene: 8. The CDR3 is CASSSFQGASSGANVLTF. The CDR3 DNA is TGTGCCAGCAGTTCCTTCCAGGGGGCCAGCTCTGGGGCCAACGTCCTGACTTTC.

The chain employs TRBV30 and TRBJ2-7, with 13 bases aligning to TRBD2. The V gene end was trimmed by 5 bases and the J gene end by 12 bases; junction bases not matched to a gene: 7. Germline loops: CDR1 GTSNPN, CDR2 SVGIG (reference sequence). The CDR3 is 12 amino acids. Written as DNA, the CDR3 is TGTGCCTGGCACGGACTAGCGGGAGTGGGGTACTTC. Residues: CAWHGLAGVGYF. Full variable domain (rest looked up from reference TRBV30 and TRBJ2-7): SQTIHQWPATLVQPVGSPLSLECTVEGTSNPNLYWYRQAAGRGLQLLFYSVGIGQISSEVPQNLSASRPQDRQFILSSKKLLLSDSGFYLCAWHGLAGVGYFGPGTRLTVT.

The chain recombines TRBV18 with TRBJ1-1; TRBD1 aligns across 8 bases. CDR1 KGHSH and CDR2 LQKENI come from the germline V gene. With 6 bases clipped from V and 0 bases from J, the junction kept 3 bases outside the gene matches. The CDR3 loop spans 14 amino acids. Here the CDR3 DNA reads TGTGCCAGCTCTGAGGGACAGGTGAACACTGAAGCTTTCTTT. Translated: CASSEGQVNTEAFF.

V gene TRBV2 combines with J gene TRBJ2-1; 8 positions match TRBD1. The CDR3 length is 14 residues. V was pared by 6 bases and J by 7 bases, with 8 bases of the junction left unmatched. Germline V gene sequence: CDR1 SNHLY, CDR2 FYNNEI. The chain's CDR3 is CASRDGQGENEQFF. The CDR3 nucleotides read TGTGCCAGCAGGGACGGACAGGGAGAAAATGAGCAGTTCTTC.

The chain has TRBV4-3 and TRBJ1-2; 9 positions agree with TRBD1. This CDR3 has 15 residues. Trimming took 4 bases from V and 4 from J; bases not matched to a gene: 7. Germline V gives CDR1 LGHNA, CDR2 YSLEER. CDR3 in amino acids: CASSLIRTGVYGYTF. In DNA form, the CDR3 reads TGCGCCAGCAGCCTTATCAGGACAGGGGTCTATGGCTACACCTTC.

This clone was found once. The chain combines TRBV27 with TRBJ2-2; weak D call: TRBD2 (5 bases). CDR1 MNHEY and CDR2 SMNVEV come from the germline V gene (reference sequence). Trimming removed 5 bases from V and 4 bases from J, with 14 bases in between. This CDR3 has 15 amino acids. The CDR3 nucleotides read TGTGCCAGCAGTCCACAACCCCGGGGCACCGGGGAGCTGTTTTTT. Its protein is CASSPQPRGTGELFF.

The chain links TRBV11-1 to TRBJ2-5; 13 nucleotides line up with TRBD2. The CDR3 spans 16 residues. Germline V lookup: CDR1 SGHAT, CDR2 FQDESV (reference sequence). V was pared by 1 base and J by 4 bases, with 3 bases of the junction left unmatched. CDR3 nucleotides: TGTGCCAGCAGCTTAGAAACTAGCGGGAGGGGAGAGACCCAGTACTTC. It encodes CASSLETSGRGETQYF. Based on the CDR3 plus reference TRBV11-1 and TRBJ2-5, the full variable domain is EAEVAQSPRYKITEKSQAVAFWCDPISGHATLYWYRQILGQGPELLVQFQDESVVDDSQLPKDRFSAERLKGVDSTLKIQPAELGDSAMYLCASSLETSGRGETQYFGPGTRLLVL.

This clone was counted a few times. The chain recombines TRBV30 with TRBJ2-3; D possibly corresponds to TRBD2 (6 bases). CDR1 GTSNPN and CDR2 SVGIG come from the germline V gene (reference sequence). V was pared by 2 bases and J by 9 bases, with 12 bases between. The CDR3 contains 12 residues. The chain's CDR3 is CAWSPRLETQYF. CDR3 sequence (DNA): TGTGCCTGGAGTCCTCGACTAGAGACGCAGTATTTT.